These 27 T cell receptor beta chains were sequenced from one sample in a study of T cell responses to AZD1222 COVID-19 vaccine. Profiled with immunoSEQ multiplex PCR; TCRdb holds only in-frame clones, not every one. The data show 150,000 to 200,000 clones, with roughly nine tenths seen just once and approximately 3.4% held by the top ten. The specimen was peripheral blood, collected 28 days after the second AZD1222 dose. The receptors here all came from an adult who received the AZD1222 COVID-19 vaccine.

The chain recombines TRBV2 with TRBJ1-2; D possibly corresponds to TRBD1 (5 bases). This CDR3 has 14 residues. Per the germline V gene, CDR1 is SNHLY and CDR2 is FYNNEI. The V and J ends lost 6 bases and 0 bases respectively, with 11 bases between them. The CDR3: CASRPTTANYGYTF. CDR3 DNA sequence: TGTGCCAGCAGGCCGACGACAGCTAACTATGGCTACACCTTC. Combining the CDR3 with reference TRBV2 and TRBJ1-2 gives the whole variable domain EPEVTQTPSHQVTQMGQEVILRCVPISNHLYFYWYRQILGQKVEFLVSFYNNEISEKSEIFDDQFSVERPDGSNFTLKIRSTKLEDSAMYFCASRPTTANYGYTFGSGTRLTVV.

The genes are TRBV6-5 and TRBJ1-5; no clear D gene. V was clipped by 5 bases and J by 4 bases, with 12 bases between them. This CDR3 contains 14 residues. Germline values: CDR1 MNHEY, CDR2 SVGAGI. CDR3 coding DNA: TGTGCCAGCAGTCCGTTCGGGGAGAATCAGCCCCAGCATTTT. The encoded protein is CASSPFGENQPQHF.

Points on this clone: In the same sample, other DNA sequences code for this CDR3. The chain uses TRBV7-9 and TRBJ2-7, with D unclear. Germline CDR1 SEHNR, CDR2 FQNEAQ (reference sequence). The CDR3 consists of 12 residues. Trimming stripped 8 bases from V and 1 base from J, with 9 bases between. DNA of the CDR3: TGTGCCAGCTCCCTCGGGTCCTACGAGCAGTACTTC. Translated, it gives CASSLGSYEQYF.

The CDR3 nucleotides read TGTGCCGGCGCGCTGGGGCTGGAGACCCAGTACTTC. Protein product: CAGALGLETQYF. V and J are TRBV6-5 and TRBJ2-5; tentative D call: TRBD1 (5 bases). Germline V gene lookup returns CDR1 MNHEY and CDR2 SVGAGI. This CDR3 is built from 12 residues. The germline V and J ends were trimmed by 11 bases and 5 bases, with 15 bases remaining between them.

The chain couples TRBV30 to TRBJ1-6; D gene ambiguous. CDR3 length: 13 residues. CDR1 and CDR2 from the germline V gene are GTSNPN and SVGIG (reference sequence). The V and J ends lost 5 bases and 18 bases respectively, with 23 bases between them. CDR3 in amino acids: CAWERREGARYHF. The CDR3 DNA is TGTGCCTGGGAACGACGAGAGGGCGCTAGGTACCACTTT.

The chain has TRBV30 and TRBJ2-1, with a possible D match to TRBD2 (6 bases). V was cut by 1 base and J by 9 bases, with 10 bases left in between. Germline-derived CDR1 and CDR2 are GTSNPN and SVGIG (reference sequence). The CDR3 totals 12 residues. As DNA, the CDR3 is TGTGCCTGGAGTGCCGGGGGATTTGAGCAGTTCTTC. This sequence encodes CAWSAGGFEQFF.

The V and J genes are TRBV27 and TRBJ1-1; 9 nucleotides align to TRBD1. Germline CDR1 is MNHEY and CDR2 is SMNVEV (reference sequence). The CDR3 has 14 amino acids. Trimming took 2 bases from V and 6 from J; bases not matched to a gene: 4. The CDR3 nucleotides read TGTGCCAGCAGTTTACACAGGGGGCAACCTGAAGCTTTCTTT. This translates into CASSLHRGQPEAFF.

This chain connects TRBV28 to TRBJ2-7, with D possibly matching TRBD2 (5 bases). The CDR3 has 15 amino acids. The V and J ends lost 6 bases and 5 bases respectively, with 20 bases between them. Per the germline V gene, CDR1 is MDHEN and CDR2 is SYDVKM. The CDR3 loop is CASSFGSGWRDEQYF. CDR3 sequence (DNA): TGTGCCAGCAGCTTTGGGTCGGGGTGGCGCGACGAGCAGTACTTC.

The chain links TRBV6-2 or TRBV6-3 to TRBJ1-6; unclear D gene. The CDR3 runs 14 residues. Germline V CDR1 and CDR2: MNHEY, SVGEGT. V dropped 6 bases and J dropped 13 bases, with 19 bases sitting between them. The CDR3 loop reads CASSPAGTGGPLHF. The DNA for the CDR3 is TGTGCCAGCAGCCCGGCGGGCACCGGTGGGCCCCTCCACTTT.

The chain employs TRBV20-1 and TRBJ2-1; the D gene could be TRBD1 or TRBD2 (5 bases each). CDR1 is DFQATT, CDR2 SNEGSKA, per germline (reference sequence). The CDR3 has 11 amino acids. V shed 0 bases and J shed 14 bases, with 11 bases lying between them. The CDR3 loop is CSAREGRGEFF. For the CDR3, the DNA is TGCAGTGCTAGAGAGGGTAGGGGAGAGTTCTTC.

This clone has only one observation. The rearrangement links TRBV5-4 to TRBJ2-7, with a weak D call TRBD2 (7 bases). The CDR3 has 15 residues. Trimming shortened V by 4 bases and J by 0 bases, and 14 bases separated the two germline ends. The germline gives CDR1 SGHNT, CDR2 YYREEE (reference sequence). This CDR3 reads CASSPGGPSSYEQYF. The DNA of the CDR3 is TGTGCCAGCAGCCCCGGGGGGCCCAGCTCCTACGAGCAGTACTTC. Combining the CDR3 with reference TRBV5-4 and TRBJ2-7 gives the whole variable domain ETGVTQSPTHLIKTRGQQVTLRCSSQSGHNTVSWYQQALGQGPQFIFQYYREEENGRGNFPPRFSGLQFPNYSSELNVNALELDDSALYLCASSPGGPSSYEQYFGPGTRLTVT.

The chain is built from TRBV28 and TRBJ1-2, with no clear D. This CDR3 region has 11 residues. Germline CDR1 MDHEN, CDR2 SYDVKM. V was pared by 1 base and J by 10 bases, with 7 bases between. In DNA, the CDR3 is TGTGCCAGCAGTTTATTGAGGGACTACACCTTC. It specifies CASSLLRDYTF.

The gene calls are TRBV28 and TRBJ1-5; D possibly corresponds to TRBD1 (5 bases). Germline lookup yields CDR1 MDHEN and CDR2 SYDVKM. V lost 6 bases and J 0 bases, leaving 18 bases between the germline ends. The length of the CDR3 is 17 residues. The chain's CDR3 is CASSQVGGDYSNQPQHF. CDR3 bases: TGTGCCAGCAGCCAAGTGGGGGGAGACTATAGCAATCAGCCCCAGCATTTT.

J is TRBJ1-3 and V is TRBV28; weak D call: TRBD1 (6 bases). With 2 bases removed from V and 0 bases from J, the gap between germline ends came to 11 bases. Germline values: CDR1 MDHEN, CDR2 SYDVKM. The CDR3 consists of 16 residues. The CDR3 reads CASSLGGQTSGNTIYF. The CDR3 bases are TGTGCCAGCAGTTTAGGGGGGCAGACCTCTGGAAACACCATATATTTT.

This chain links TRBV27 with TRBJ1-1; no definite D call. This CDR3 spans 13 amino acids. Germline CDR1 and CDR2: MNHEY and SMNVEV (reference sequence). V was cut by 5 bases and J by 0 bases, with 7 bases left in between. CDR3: CASSGMVNTEAFF. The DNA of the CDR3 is TGTGCCAGCAGTGGGATGGTGAACACTGAAGCTTTCTTT.

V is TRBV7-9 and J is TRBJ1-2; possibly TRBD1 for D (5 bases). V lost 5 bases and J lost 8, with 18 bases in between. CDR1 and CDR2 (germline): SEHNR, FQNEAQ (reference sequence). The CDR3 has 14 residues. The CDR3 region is CASSLGAPGGGYTF. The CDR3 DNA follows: TGTGCCAGCAGCCTCGGGGCCCCGGGCGGGGGCTACACCTTC. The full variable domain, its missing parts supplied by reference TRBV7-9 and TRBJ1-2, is DTGVSQNPRHKITKRGQNVTFRCDPISEHNRLYWYRQTLGQGPEFLTYFQNEAQLEKSRLLSDRFSAERPKGSFSTLEIQRTEQGDSAMYLCASSLGAPGGGYTFGSGTRLTVV.

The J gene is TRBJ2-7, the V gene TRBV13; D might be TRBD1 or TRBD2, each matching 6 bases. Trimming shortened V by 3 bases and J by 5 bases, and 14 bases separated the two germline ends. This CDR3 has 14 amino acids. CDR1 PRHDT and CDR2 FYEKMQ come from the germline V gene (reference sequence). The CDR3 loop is CASSFQRGDHEQYF. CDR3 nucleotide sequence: TGTGCCAGCAGCTTTCAAAGGGGGGACCACGAGCAGTACTTC. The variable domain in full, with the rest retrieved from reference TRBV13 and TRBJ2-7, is AAGVIQSPRHLIKEKRETATLKCYPIPRHDTVYWYQQGPGQDPQFLISFYEKMQSDKGSIPDRFSAQQFSDYHSELNMSSLELGDSALYFCASSFQRGDHEQYFGPGTRLTVT.

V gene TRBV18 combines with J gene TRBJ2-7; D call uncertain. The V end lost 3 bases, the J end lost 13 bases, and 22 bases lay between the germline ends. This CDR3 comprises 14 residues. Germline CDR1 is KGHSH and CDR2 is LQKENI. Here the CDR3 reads CASSPSAVGSSAYF. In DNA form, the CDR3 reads TGTGCCAGCTCACCCTCGGCAGTTGGGTCATCGGCTTACTTC.

CDR3 loop: CASSLLRLDRTSGYEQYF. The CDR3 bases are TGTGCCAGCAGCTTATTGCGGTTAGACAGGACTAGCGGATACGAGCAGTACTTC. The J gene is TRBJ2-7, the V gene TRBV11-2; 10 bases agree with TRBD2. J lost 4 bases, V lost 2 bases, and 14 bases had no gene match. The CDR3 sequence is 18 residues long. Germline V gives CDR1 SGHAT, CDR2 FQNNGV.

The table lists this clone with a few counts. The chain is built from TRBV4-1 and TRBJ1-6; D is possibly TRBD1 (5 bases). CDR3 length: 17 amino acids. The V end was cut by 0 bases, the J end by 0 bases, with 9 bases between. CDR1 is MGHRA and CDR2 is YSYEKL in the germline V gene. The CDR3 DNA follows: TGCGCCAGCAGCCAAGATTGGGGGAGCTCCTATAATTCACCCCTCCACTTT. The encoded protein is CASSQDWGSSYNSPLHF.

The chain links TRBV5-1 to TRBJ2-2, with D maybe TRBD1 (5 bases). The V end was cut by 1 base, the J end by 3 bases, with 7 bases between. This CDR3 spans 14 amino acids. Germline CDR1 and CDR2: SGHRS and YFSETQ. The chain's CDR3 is CASSLLTDTGELFF. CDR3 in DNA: TGCGCCAGCAGCTTGCTGACAGACACCGGGGAGCTGTTTTTT.

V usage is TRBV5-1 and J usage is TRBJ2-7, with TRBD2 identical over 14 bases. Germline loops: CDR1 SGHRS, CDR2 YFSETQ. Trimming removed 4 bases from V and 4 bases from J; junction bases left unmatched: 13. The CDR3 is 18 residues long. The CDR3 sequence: CASSAERGLAGVLYEQYF. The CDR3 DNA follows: TGCGCCAGCAGCGCCGAAAGGGGACTAGCGGGAGTCTTATACGAGCAGTACTTC. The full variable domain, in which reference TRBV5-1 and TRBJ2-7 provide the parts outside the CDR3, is KAGVTQTPRYLIKTRGQQVTLSCSPISGHRSVSWYQQTPGQGLQFLFEYFSETQRNKGNFPGRFSGRQFSNSRSEMNVSTLELGDSALYLCASSAERGLAGVLYEQYFGPGTRLTVT.

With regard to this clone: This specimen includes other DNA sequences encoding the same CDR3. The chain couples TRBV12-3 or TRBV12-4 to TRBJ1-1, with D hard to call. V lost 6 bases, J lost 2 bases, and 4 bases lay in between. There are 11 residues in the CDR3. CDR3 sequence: CASRQNTEAFF. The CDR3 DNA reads TGTGCCAGCAGGCAAAACACTGAAGCTTTCTTT.

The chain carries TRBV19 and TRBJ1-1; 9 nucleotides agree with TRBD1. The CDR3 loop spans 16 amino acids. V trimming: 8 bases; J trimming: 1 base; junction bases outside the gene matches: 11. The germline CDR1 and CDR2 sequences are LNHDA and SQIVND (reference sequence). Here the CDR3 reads CASAVGQGVANTEAFF. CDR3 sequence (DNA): TGTGCCAGTGCTGTGGGACAGGGTGTTGCGAACACTGAAGCTTTCTTT.

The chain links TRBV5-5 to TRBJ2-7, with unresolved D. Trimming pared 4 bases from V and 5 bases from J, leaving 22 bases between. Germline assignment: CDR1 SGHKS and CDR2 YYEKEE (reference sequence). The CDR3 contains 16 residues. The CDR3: CASSRSGPSSSHEQYF. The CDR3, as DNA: TGTGCCAGCAGCCGCTCGGGCCCTTCTTCGAGCCACGAGCAGTACTTC.

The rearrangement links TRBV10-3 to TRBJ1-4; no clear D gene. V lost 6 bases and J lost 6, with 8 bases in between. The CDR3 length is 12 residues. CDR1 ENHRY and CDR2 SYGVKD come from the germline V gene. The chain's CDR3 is CAISSSDEKLFF. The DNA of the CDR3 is TGTGCCATCAGCAGCTCAGATGAAAAACTGTTTTTT.

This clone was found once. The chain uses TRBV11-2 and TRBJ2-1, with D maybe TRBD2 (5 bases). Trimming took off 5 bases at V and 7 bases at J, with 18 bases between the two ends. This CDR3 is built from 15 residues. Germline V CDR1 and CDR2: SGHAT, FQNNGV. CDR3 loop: CASSEPAVSGNEQFF. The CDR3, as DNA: TGTGCCAGCAGCGAACCAGCGGTCTCTGGAAATGAGCAGTTCTTC.